This TCR beta chain was recorded in a study of radiation and T cells in renal cell carcinoma. Repertoires were generated with immunoSEQ multiplex PCR, while TCRdb's copy carries only in-frame clones and drops some. The data contain some 120,000 clones, 70% to 90% of them singletons. The CDR3 loop spans 15 amino acids. Germline-derived CDR1 and CDR2 are SGHRS and YFSETQ. The ends were cut back, 0 bases at V and 2 bases at J, with 10 bases in the middle. Time point: blood 2 weeks post-SBRT. Noted treatment: 15 Gy SBRT to primary tumor, nephrectomy 4 weeks later. V gene TRBV5-1 combines with J gene TRBJ2-3; D is unresolved. The sequenced sample was blood, obtained from a patient whose treatment included radiotherapy and nephrectomy. The TCR originated in a woman in her sixties with renal cell carcinoma. CDR3 sequence: CASSLETHLTDTQYF. DNA for the CDR3: TGCGCCAGCAGCTTGGAGACACACCTCACAGATACGCAGTATTTT.